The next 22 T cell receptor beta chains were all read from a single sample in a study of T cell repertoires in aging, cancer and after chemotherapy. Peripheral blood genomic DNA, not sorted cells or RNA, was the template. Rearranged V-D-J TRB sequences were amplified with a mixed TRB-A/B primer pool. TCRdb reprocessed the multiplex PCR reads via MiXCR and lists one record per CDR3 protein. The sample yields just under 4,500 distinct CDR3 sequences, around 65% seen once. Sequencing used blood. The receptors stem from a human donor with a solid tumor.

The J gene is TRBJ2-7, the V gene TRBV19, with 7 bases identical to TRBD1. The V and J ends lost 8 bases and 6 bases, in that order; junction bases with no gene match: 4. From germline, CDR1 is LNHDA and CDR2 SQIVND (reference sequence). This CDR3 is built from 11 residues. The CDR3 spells CASATGVEQYF. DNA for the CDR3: TGTGCCAGTGCCACAGGGGTCGAGCAGTACTTC.

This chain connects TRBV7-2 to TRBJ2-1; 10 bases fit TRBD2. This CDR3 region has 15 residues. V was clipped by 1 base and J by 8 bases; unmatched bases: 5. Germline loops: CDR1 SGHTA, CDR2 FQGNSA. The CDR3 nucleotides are TGTGCCAGCAGCTTAGATTCTAGCGGGAGCGATGAGCAGTTCTTC. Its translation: CASSLDSSGSDEQFF.

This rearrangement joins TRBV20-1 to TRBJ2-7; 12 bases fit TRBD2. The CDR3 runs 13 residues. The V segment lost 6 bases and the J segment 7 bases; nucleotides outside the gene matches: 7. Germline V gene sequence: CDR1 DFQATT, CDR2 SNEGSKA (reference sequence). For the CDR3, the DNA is TGCAGTGCCGGACTAGCGGGATCTAGGGAGCAGTACTTC. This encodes CSAGLAGSREQYF.

The CDR3 spells CSVARGPGMNTEAFF. Here the CDR3 DNA reads TGCAGCGTTGCAAGGGGCCCAGGGATGAACACTGAAGCTTTCTTT. The genes are TRBV29-1 and TRBJ1-1; TRBD1 is a possible D gene (5 bases). Trimming shortened V by 4 bases and J by 0 bases, and 15 bases separated the two germline ends. This CDR3 is 15 amino acids long. Germline lookup yields CDR1 SQVTM and CDR2 ANQGSEA.

The CDR3 protein is CASSLDRGPEAFF. For the CDR3, the DNA is TGCGCCAGCAGCCTTGACAGAGGACCAGAAGCTTTCTTT. J is TRBJ1-1 and V is TRBV5-1, with a tentative D call TRBD1 (5 bases). Trimming pared 4 bases from V and 8 bases from J, leaving 15 bases between. The CDR3 has 13 residues. The germline V gene encodes CDR1 SGHRS and CDR2 YFSETQ.

Here the CDR3 DNA reads TGTGCCACCAAAGCGGGACTTGCCACAGATACGCAGTATTTT. Translated: CATKAGLATDTQYF. The chain carries TRBV24-1 and TRBJ2-3, with 7 bases aligning to TRBD2. The CDR3 runs 14 residues. Germline CDR1 reads KGHDR; CDR2 reads SFDVKD. V gave up 8 bases and J gave up 2 bases; unmatched junction bases: 6.

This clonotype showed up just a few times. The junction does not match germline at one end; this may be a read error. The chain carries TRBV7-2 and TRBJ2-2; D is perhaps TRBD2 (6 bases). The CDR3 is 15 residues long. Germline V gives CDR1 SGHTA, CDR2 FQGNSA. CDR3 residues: CASSLKGGNAGELFF. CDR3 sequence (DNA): TGTGCCAGCAGCTTAAAAGGCGGGAACGCCGGGGAGCTGTTTTTT.

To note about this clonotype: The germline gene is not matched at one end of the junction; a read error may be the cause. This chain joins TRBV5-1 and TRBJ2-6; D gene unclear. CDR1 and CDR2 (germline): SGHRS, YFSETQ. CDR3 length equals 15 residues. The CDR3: CASSLDGSGANVLTF. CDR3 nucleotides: TGTGCCAGCAGCTTGGACGGATCTGGGGCCAACGTCCTGACTTTC.

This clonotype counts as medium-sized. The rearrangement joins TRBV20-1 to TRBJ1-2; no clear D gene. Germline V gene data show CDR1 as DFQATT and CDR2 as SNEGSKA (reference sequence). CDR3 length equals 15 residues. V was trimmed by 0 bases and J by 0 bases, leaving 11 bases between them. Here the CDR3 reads CSARDEVLANYGYTF. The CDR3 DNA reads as TGCAGTGCTAGAGATGAGGTTTTAGCTAACTATGGCTACACCTTC.

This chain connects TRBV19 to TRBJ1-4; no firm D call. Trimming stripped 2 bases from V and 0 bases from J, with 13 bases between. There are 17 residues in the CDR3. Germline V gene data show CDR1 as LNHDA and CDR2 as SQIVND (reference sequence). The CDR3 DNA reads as TGTGCCAGTAGTATACCCCCCGGAGCAACAACTAATGAAAAACTGTTTTTT. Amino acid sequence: CASSIPPGATTNEKLFF.

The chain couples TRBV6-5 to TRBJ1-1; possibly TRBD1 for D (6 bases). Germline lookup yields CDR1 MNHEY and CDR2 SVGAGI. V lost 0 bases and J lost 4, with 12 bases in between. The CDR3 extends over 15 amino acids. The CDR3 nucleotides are TGTGCCAGCAGTTACTCGTACAGGGCGGGCACTGAAGCTTTCTTT. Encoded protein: CASSYSYRAGTEAFF.

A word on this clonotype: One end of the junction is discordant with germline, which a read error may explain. The CDR3 protein is CASSRDANGYTF. As DNA, the CDR3 is TGTGCCAGCTCGCGAGATGCTAATGGCTACACCTTT. The chain links TRBV6-5 to TRBJ1-2; the D is unclear. The CDR3 runs 12 residues. CDR1 is MNHEY and CDR2 is SVGAGI in the germline V gene.

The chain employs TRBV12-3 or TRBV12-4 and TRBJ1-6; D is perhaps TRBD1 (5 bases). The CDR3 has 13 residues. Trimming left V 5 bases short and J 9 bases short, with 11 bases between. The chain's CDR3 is CASSGDQGSPLHF. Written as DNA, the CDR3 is TGTGCCAGCAGTGGGGATCAGGGTTCACCCCTCCACTTT.

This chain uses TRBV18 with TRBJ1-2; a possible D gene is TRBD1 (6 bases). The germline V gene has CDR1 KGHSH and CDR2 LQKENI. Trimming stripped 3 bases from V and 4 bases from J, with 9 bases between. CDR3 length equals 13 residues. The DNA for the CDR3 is TGTGCCAGCTCACCTGCAGGGGCCTATGGCTACACCTTC. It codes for CASSPAGAYGYTF.

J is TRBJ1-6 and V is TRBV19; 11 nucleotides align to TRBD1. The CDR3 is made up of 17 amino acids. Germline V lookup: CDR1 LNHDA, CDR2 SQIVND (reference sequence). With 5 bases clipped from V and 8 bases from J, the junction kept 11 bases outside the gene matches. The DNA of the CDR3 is TGTGCCAGTAGTTACGCCGGACAGGGGGCGGTCGATTCACCCCTCCACTTT. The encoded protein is CASSYAGQGAVDSPLHF.

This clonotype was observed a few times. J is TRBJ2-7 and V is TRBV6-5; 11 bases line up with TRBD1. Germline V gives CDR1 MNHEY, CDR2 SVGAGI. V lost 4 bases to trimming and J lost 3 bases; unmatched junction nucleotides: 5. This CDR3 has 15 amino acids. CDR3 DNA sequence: TGTGCCAGCAGTTTAGCCGGGACAGGGGGCTACGAGCAGTACTTC. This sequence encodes CASSLAGTGGYEQYF.

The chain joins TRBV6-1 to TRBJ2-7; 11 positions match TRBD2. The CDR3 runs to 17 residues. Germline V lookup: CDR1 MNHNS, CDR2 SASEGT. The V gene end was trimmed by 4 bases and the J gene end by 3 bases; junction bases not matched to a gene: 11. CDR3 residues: CASSGATSGRAFYEQYF. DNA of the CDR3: TGTGCCAGCAGTGGAGCTACTAGCGGGAGAGCCTTCTACGAGCAGTACTTC.

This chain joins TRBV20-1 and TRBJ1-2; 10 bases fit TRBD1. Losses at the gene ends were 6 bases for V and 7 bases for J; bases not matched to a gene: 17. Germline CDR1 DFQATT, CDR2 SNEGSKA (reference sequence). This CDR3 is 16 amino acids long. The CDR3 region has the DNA TGCAGTGCACAAAAGAGGAGGGGGACAGGGGATTTTGGCTACACCTTC. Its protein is CSAQKRRGTGDFGYTF.

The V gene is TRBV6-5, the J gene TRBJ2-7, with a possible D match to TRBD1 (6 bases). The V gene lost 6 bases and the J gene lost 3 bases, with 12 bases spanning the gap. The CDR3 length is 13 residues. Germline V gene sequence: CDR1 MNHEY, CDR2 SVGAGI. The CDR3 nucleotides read TGTGCCAGCAGGATGGACAGCTTCTACGAGCAGTACTTC. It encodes CASRMDSFYEQYF.

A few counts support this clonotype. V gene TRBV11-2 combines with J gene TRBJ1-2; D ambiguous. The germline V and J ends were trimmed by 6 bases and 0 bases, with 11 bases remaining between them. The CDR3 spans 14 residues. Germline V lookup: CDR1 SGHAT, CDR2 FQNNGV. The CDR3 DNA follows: TGTGCCAGCAGTAGATCGGCAGCTAACTATGGCTACACCTTC. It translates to CASSRSAANYGYTF.

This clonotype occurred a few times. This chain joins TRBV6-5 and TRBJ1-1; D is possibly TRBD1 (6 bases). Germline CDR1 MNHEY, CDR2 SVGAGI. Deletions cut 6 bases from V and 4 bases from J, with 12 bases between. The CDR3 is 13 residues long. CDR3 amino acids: CASRYRVATEAFF. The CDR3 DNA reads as TGTGCCAGCAGGTACAGGGTGGCCACTGAAGCTTTCTTT.

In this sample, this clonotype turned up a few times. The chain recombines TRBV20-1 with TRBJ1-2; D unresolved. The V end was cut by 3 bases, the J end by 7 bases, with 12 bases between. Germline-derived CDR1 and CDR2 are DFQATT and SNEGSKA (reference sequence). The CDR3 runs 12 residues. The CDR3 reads CSARVQGSGYTF. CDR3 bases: TGCAGTGCTAGGGTACAAGGCAGTGGCTACACCTTC.